These 3 T cell receptor beta chains came from one sample sequenced in a study of cytomegalovirus exposure and HLA in healthy donors. PCR amplification relied on 60 Vbeta primers (plus 13 Jbeta primers). The assay was immunoSEQ multiplex PCR, and TCRdb's table has in-frame clones only and misses some. This table has about 250,000 clones, about 90% appearing once. Specimen: PBMCs. The receptor source for this set is a girl aged 2 to 9 in good health and CMV-seronegative.

This chain links TRBV7-3 with TRBJ2-7, with 8 bases fitting TRBD1. The CDR3 contains 14 residues. The germline CDR1 and CDR2 sequences are SGHTA and FQGTGA. The ends lost 4 bases at V and 2 bases at J; junction bases unmatched: 4. The CDR3 reads CASSWTGLAYEQYF. DNA for the CDR3: TGTGCCAGCAGCTGGACAGGGTTAGCCTACGAGCAGTACTTC.

This clone showed up just once. V gene TRBV6-6 combines with J gene TRBJ2-7; weak D call: TRBD1 (6 bases). V was clipped by 6 bases and J by 5 bases, with 14 bases between them. There are 13 residues in the CDR3. Germline CDR1 reads MNHNY; CDR2 reads SVGAGI (reference sequence). CDR3 sequence: CASRADSVNEQYF. The CDR3 nucleotides are TGTGCCAGCAGGGCGGACAGCGTCAACGAGCAGTACTTC.

The genes are TRBV5-4 and TRBJ1-3, with TRBD1 identical over 7 bases. Germline assignment: CDR1 SGHNT and CDR2 YYREEE (reference sequence). V was pared by 3 bases and J by 0 bases, with 6 bases of the junction left unmatched. This CDR3 region has 16 residues. The CDR3 sequence is CASSSNRGFSGNTIYF. The CDR3 DNA is TGTGCCAGCAGCTCCAACAGGGGATTCTCTGGAAACACCATATATTTT. Drawing the rest from reference TRBV5-4 and TRBJ1-3, the complete variable domain is ETGVTQSPTHLIKTRGQQVTLRCSSQSGHNTVSWYQQALGQGPQFIFQYYREEENGRGNFPPRFSGLQFPNYSSELNVNALELDDSALYLCASSSNRGFSGNTIYFGEGSWLTVV.